This entry features one T cell receptor (beta chain) sequence. Looked up from germline, CDR1 is SGHTS and CDR2 is YDEGEE. The germline V and J ends were trimmed by 1 base and 3 bases, with 14 bases remaining between them. The CDR3 has 16 residues. Original handling: From reference gene primer amplification, estimates of nucleated cell counts were derived. TCRdb keeps only in-frame clones here, not all; method: immunoSEQ multiplex PCR. The V and J calls and clone size were taken over from that table, and D and trimming were inferred from the DNA. In the table there are roughly 80,000 clones, roughly 89% of which are singletons. The sample is drawn from a study of blood T cell repertoires in COVID-19. Whole-study context: Samples of COVID-19 (acute and convalescent) were obtained from the United States, Italy and Spain. Nucleic acid was either cDNA or gDNA, and it came from T cells, B-cell-depleted T cells, or PBMCs.

This chain connects TRBV5-8 to TRBJ1-5; D may be TRBD1 (6 bases). The receptor's source is a woman older than 75 with active or convalescent COVID-19. The sequencing input was peripheral blood. The CDR3 loop reads CASSLNREGPNQPQHF. CDR3 nucleotides: TGTGCCAGCAGCTTGAACAGGGAGGGCCCCAATCAGCCCCAGCATTTT. The full variable domain, rest sourced from reference TRBV5-8 and TRBJ1-5, is EAGVTQSPTHLIKTRGQQATLRCSPISGHTSVYWYQQALGLGLQFLLWYDEGEERNRGNFPPRFSGRQFPNYSSELNVNALELEDSALYLCASSLNREGPNQPQHFGDGTRLSIL.